This is a list of T cell receptor beta chains from one sample in a study of CD8 T cell repertoires and HIV-1 epitope variants. No antigen is known for these receptors. Repertoires were generated with immunoSEQ multiplex PCR, while TCRdb's copy carries only in-frame clones and drops some. The sample lists around 6,600 clones, 60% to 70% occurring once. The sequencing input was cultured CD8+ T cells derived from PBMCs. These receptors all come from a male donor with HIV. Each CDR3 is given with its conserved first and last residue. The order of the fields is CDR3 DNA, CDR3 protein, V gene, D gene, clone size, J gene. The D gene is left open where the match is weak. Size values are once, few and many counts, or a class for expanded clones, and some rows have none.

cdr3_nt: TGCGCCAGCACCTCCGGGGGAGAAAAACTGTTTTTT
cdr3_aa: CASTSGGEKLFF
v_call: TRBV5-1
d_call: .
clone_size: few
j_call: TRBJ1-4

cdr3_nt: TGTGCCAGCAGTTTCGGCACCGGGGAGCTGTTTTTT
cdr3_aa: CASSFGTGELFF
v_call: TRBV27
d_call: .
clone_size: few
j_call: TRBJ2-2

cdr3_nt: TGTGCCAGCAGTCCGGGGGGGGGCCTCAATACGCAGTATTTT
cdr3_aa: CASSPGGGLNTQYF
v_call: TRBV6-1
d_call: TRBD2
clone_size: .
j_call: TRBJ2-3

cdr3_nt: TGTGCCAGCAGCCGAGACAGTTCTAGCAATCAGCCCCAGCATTTT
cdr3_aa: CASSRDSSSNQPQHF
v_call: TRBV2
d_call: .
clone_size: few
j_call: TRBJ1-5

cdr3_nt: TGTGCCATCAGTGCCGGAGACGCGGGGACAGCTGATGAAGCTTTCTTT
cdr3_aa: CAISAGDAGTADEAFF
v_call: TRBV10-3
d_call: TRBD1
clone_size: .
j_call: TRBJ1-1

cdr3_nt: TGTGCCAGCACTCTAAGGGGGGGATACTCCTACGAGCAGTACTTC
cdr3_aa: CASTLRGGYSYEQYF
v_call: TRBV6-1
d_call: .
clone_size: .
j_call: TRBJ2-7

cdr3_nt: TGTGCCAGCAGTGCAGGACGACAGGGGTTCGGGATGAACACTGAAGCTTTCTTT
cdr3_aa: CASSAGRQGFGMNTEAFF
v_call: TRBV2
d_call: TRBD1
clone_size: few
j_call: TRBJ1-1

cdr3_nt: TGTGCCAGCAGCTTGGACAGGGTAGCCTATAATTCACCCCTCCACTTT
cdr3_aa: CASSLDRVAYNSPLHF
v_call: TRBV7-9
d_call: TRBD1
clone_size: .
j_call: TRBJ1-6

cdr3_nt: TGTGCCAGCAGCAGGACAGAGACCTACGAGCAGTACTTC
cdr3_aa: CASSRTETYEQYF
v_call: TRBV27
d_call: .
clone_size: .
j_call: TRBJ2-7

cdr3_nt: TGTGCCAGCAGTCCTTATGAAGAGACCCAGTACTTC
cdr3_aa: CASSPYEETQYF
v_call: TRBV7-6
d_call: .
clone_size: .
j_call: TRBJ2-5

cdr3_nt: TGTGCCAGCAGTGATGCTAGCGCTGGATCCAATGAGCAGTTCTTC
cdr3_aa: CASSDASAGSNEQFF
v_call: TRBV27
d_call: .
clone_size: .
j_call: TRBJ2-1

cdr3_nt: TGCGCCAGCAGCTTGGGTGGGGATACGCAGTATTTT
cdr3_aa: CASSLGGDTQYF
v_call: TRBV5-1
d_call: .
clone_size: once
j_call: TRBJ2-3

cdr3_nt: TGTGCCAGCACTCTTGGAAACACCATATATTTT
cdr3_aa: CASTLGNTIYF
v_call: TRBV6-5
d_call: .
clone_size: few
j_call: TRBJ1-3

cdr3_nt: TGTGCCAGTAGTCCGGACATAAAGGCGCATGAGCAGTTCTTC
cdr3_aa: CASSPDIKAHEQFF
v_call: TRBV19
d_call: .
clone_size: .
j_call: TRBJ2-1

cdr3_nt: TGTGCCAGCAGCTTAGATCCCGGGGGAGATACGCAGTATTTT
cdr3_aa: CASSLDPGGDTQYF
v_call: TRBV11-2
d_call: .
clone_size: .
j_call: TRBJ2-3

cdr3_nt: TGTGCCAGCAGTGCCGACAGCGACGAGCAGTACTTC
cdr3_aa: CASSADSDEQYF
v_call: TRBV2
d_call: .
clone_size: .
j_call: TRBJ2-7